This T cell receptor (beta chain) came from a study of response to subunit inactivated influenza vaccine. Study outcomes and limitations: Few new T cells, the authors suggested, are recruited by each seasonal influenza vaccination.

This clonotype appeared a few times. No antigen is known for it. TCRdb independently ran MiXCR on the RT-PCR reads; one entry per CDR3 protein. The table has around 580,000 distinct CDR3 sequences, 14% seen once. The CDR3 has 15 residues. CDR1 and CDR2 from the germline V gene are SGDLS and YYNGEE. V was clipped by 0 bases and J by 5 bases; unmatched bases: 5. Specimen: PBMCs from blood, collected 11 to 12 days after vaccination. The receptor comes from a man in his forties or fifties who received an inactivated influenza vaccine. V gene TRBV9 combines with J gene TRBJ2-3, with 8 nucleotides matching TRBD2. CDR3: CASSVAGGPRDTQYF. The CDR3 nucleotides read TGTGCCAGCAGCGTAGCGGGAGGGCCGAGAGATACGCAGTATTTT.